These T cell receptor beta chains were read from a single sample in a study of cytomegalovirus exposure and HLA in healthy donors. The data were produced by immunoSEQ multiplex PCR, yet TCRdb's version contains in-frame clones alone and is incomplete. Of approximately 190,000 clones in the sample, approximately 85% are singletons; the top ten hold under 0.9%. Sequenced: PBMCs. The origin of the receptors is a woman aged 18 to 35 in good health and CMV-seronegative. Both conserved end residues are part of each CDR3. D genes are given only for firm matches. Size values are once, few and many counts, or a class for expanded clones, and some rows have none.

>-|TRBD1|TRBV5-1|TRBJ2-7
TGCGCCAGCAGCTCTGACAGGGGCTCCTACGAGCAGTACTTC
CASSSDRGSYEQYF
>few|-|TRBV20-1|TRBJ1-4
TGCAGTGCCGGTTCTTACAGGCCTAACAACTTT
CSAGSYRPNNF
>-|-|TRBV7-9|TRBJ1-3
TGTGCCAGCAGCCCCAGGGGCCTGGGCTCTGGAAACACCATATATTTT
CASSPRGLGSGNTIYF
>-|TRBD1|TRBV6-1|TRBJ1-5
TGTGCCAGCAGCGACAGGGACAATCAGCCCCAGCATTTT
CASSDRDNQPQHF
>-|-|TRBV2|TRBJ1-1
TGTGCCAGCAGTTTCACCTGGGGGGACACTGAAGCTTTCTTT
CASSFTWGDTEAFF
>-|TRBD1|TRBV6-1|TRBJ2-5
TGTGCCAGCAGCCCCGGGACAGGGGGCCGGGAGACCCAGTACTTC
CASSPGTGGRETQYF
>few|TRBD1|TRBV19|TRBJ1-2
TGTGCCAGTAAAAGAGACGGGACAGGGGGCGCCTATGGCTACACCTTC
CASKRDGTGGAYGYTF
>few|-|TRBV11-2|TRBJ2-7
TGTGCCAGCAGCTTAGGACTGACCTACGAGCAGTACTTC
CASSLGLTYEQYF
>-|-|TRBV6-5|TRBJ2-5
TGTGCCAGCACCAATGCCCAGACACAAGAGACCCAGTACTTC
CASTNAQTQETQYF
>-|TRBD2|TRBV7-8|TRBJ2-1
TGTGCCAGCAGCTTAGGTGTCTGGGAGGGGGCGACTAGCGGGAGCTCCTACAATGAGCAGTTCTTC
CASSLGVWEGATSGSSYNEQFF
>once|-|TRBV6-1|TRBJ2-1
TGTGCCAGCCCGGAGCCGGTCCCTAGCCTCAATGAGCAGTTCTTC
CASPEPVPSLNEQFF
>-|TRBD2|TRBV6-1|TRBJ2-2
TGTGCCAGCAGTGAAGGACTAGCTGCCGGGGAGCTGTTTTTT
CASSEGLAAGELFF
>-|TRBD1|TRBV5-1|TRBJ2-7
TGCGCCAGCAGCTGGGGACAGGGGGTTCGGGACGAGCAGTACTTC
CASSWGQGVRDEQYF
>-|TRBD1|TRBV11-2|TRBJ2-7
TGTGCCGTCGGGTTAGGGACAGGAGTCTCCTACGAGCAGTACTTC
CAVGLGTGVSYEQYF
>-|-|TRBV6-5|TRBJ1-5
TGTGCCAGCAGTGACACGCGTTTTCCCCAGCATTTT
CASSDTRFPQHF
>-|TRBD1|TRBV7-9|TRBJ1-2
TGTGCCAGCAGCTTAGGGGGACAGTTCCACTATGGCTACACCTTC
CASSLGGQFHYGYTF
>-|-|TRBV29-1|TRBJ2-3
TGCACTGCGTGGGGGCAGGGAGATACGCAGTATTTT
CTAWGQGDTQYF
>-|TRBD2|TRBV2|TRBJ2-4
TGTGCCAGCAGTGAGGTCCTAGCGGGCAAAAACATTCAGTACTTC
CASSEVLAGKNIQYF
>-|TRBD2|TRBV28|TRBJ2-3
TGTGCCAGCAGTTTATCTAGCGGGAGCACAGATACGCAGTATTTT
CASSLSSGSTDTQYF
>-|-|TRBV5-1|TRBJ2-7
TGCGCCAGCAGCCCCAGCTCCTACGAGCAGTACTTC
CASSPSSYEQYF
>-|-|TRBV7-9|TRBJ2-2
TGTGCCAGCAGCTGGGGCATAGTCACCGGGGAGCTGTTTTTT
CASSWGIVTGELFF
>-|TRBD2|TRBV9|TRBJ2-1
TGTGCCAGCAGCGTAGGACTAGCGGGAGCTAGGGATGAGCAGTTCTTC
CASSVGLAGARDEQFF
>-|TRBD2|TRBV27|TRBJ2-7
TGTGCCAGCAGTTATGCGGGAGGGCCTCAGTACGAGCAGTACTTC
CASSYAGGPQYEQYF
>once|TRBD1|TRBV10-2|TRBJ1-5
TGCGCCAGCAGGGGACAGGCCATTGGACAGCCCCAGCATTTT
CASRGQAIGQPQHF
>-|-|TRBV6-5|TRBJ1-2
TGTGCCAGCAGTTACTCGGGCAGGGGATCTAGTGGCTACACCTTC
CASSYSGRGSSGYTF
>-|-|TRBV7-3|TRBJ1-1
TGTTCCAGCAGCTTAATTGGGGGACAGAACACTGAAGCTTTCTTT
CSSSLIGGQNTEAFF
>-|TRBD2|TRBV5-1|TRBJ2-7
TGCGCCAGAAACTCATCCAGCGGGGCCACCTACGAGCAGTACTTC
CARNSSSGATYEQYF
>-|-|TRBV28|TRBJ1-1
TGTGCCAGCAGTTATGGTCAGGGTCTGGCTGAAGCTTTCTTT
CASSYGQGLAEAFF
>-|TRBD2|TRBV9|TRBJ2-3
TGTGCCAGCAGCGTAGGGAGCGGGAGGGCCTCAGATACGCAGTATTTT
CASSVGSGRASDTQYF
>once|TRBD2|TRBV15|TRBJ2-1
TGTGCCACCAGCAGAGATTATACTAGCGGATCGCGGGATGAGCAGTTCTTC
CATSRDYTSGSRDEQFF
>-|TRBD2|TRBV18|TRBJ2-5
TGTGCCAGCTCACCACCTAGCCTAGCGGGAGGCCGGGAGACCCAGTACTTC
CASSPPSLAGGRETQYF